This is a list of T cell receptor beta chains from one sample in a study of CD8+ T cells in alopecia areata. TCRdb keeps only in-frame clones here, not all; method: immunoSEQ multiplex PCR. The repertoire holds 95,000 to 100,000 clones, with roughly 60% as singletons. Sequenced here: CD8+ T cells sorted from blood, sampled at approximately week 61, from a patient treated with tofacitinib. The origin of the receptors is a human donor with alopecia areata. Each CDR3 is given with its conserved first and last residue. Fields, in order: V gene, clone size, D gene, CDR3 length, J gene, CDR3 protein, CDR3 DNA. D genes are given only for firm matches. Where a row states a size, it is once, few, many or the class of an expanded clone; other rows omit it.

TRBV11-2	-	-	13	TRBJ2-1	CASPGDPPNEQFF	TGTGCCAGCCCTGGGGACCCCCCCAATGAGCAGTTCTTC
TRBV6-6	-	-	16	TRBJ2-3	CASSLFLTRSTDTQYF	TGTGCCAGCAGTTTATTTCTAACAAGAAGCACAGATACGCAGTATTTT
TRBV7-6	once	-	13	TRBJ2-7	CASSFGTNYEQYF	TGTGCCAGCAGCTTCGGGACCAACTACGAGCAGTACTTC
TRBV6-5	-	-	15	TRBJ2-5	CASSRGRGIEETQYF	TGTGCCAGCAGTCGAGGTCGGGGGATTGAAGAGACCCAGTACTTC
TRBV7-6	-	-	14	TRBJ1-1	CASSTQQPNTEAFF	TGTGCCAGCAGCACGCAACAGCCGAACACTGAAGCTTTCTTT
TRBV5-1	-	-	14	TRBJ1-2	CASSETETLYGYTF	TGCGCCAGCAGCGAGACAGAGACCCTCTATGGCTACACCTTC
TRBV5-6	-	TRBD2	16	TRBJ2-2	CASSLEQRGTTGELFF	TGTGCCAGCAGCTTGGAACAGCGGGGGACAACCGGGGAGCTGTTTTTT
TRBV11-1	few	-	14	TRBJ2-2	CASSWDGGTGELFF	TGTGCCAGCAGCTGGGACGGAGGGACCGGGGAGCTGTTTTTT
TRBV4-1	-	-	16	TRBJ2-7	CASSQVTLSGFYEQYF	TGCGCCAGCAGCCAAGTAACACTCTCGGGGTTCTACGAGCAGTACTTC
TRBV15	-	-	13	TRBJ1-1	CATTRQDNTEAFF	TGTGCCACCACCAGACAGGATAACACTGAAGCTTTCTTT
TRBV5-6	-	TRBD2	15	TRBJ2-3	CASSSGTSGTDTQYF	TGTGCCAGCAGTTCCGGGACTAGTGGTACAGATACGCAGTATTTT
TRBV5-5	few	-	18	TRBJ1-4	CASSLTLGQGGSDEKLFF	TGTGCCAGCAGCCTGACCTTGGGGCAGGGAGGAAGCGATGAAAAACTGTTTTTT
TRBV9	-	-	15	TRBJ1-3	CASSDYDGLGNTIYF	TGTGCCAGCAGTGACTACGACGGTTTAGGAAACACCATATATTTT
TRBV9	-	TRBD1	14	TRBJ1-1	CASSLGTGIGEAFF	TGTGCCAGCAGCCTAGGGACAGGGATAGGGGAAGCTTTCTTT
TRBV7-9	-	TRBD1	13	TRBJ1-2	CASSSRQGGGYTF	TGTGCCAGCAGCTCCCGACAGGGGGGTGGCTACACCTTC
TRBV10-3	-	-	17	TRBJ1-5	CAISESRLTDSNQPQHF	TGTGCCATCAGTGAGTCGAGACTCACGGATAGCAATCAGCCCCAGCATTTT
TRBV5-1	-	-	15	TRBJ2-7	CASSLVLQGAYEQYF	TGCGCCAGCAGCTTGGTGTTACAGGGCGCCTACGAGCAGTACTTC
TRBV7-6	-	-	15	TRBJ2-5	CASSLGVGGVETQYF	TGTGCCAGCAGCTTAGGCGTCGGGGGCGTAGAGACCCAGTACTTC
TRBV5-1	few	-	11	TRBJ2-7	CASSLTGEQYF	TGCGCCAGCAGCTTGACGGGGGAGCAGTACTTC
TRBV13	few	-	18	TRBJ2-1	CASITRDLTRSSYNEQFF	TGTGCCAGCATTACCCGGGACCTTACTCGGAGCTCCTACAATGAGCAGTTCTTC
TRBV19	once	-	15	TRBJ1-1	CASSIVPDMNTEAFF	TGTGCCAGTAGTATAGTACCAGATATGAACACTGAAGCTTTCTTT
TRBV29-1	-	TRBD1	12	TRBJ1-2	CSVETGVVGYTF	TGCAGCGTTGAAACAGGGGTAGTCGGCTACACCTTC
TRBV12-5	few	-	12	TRBJ2-5	CASGPDRETQYF	TGTGCTAGTGGTCCTGACAGGGAGACCCAGTACTTC
TRBV5-5	few	-	14	TRBJ1-6	CASSFIEYNSPLHF	TGTGCCAGCAGCTTTATCGAGTATAATTCACCCCTCCACTTT
TRBV15	-	TRBD2	20	TRBJ2-4	CATSREGTAGGSLAKNIQYF	TGTGCCACCAGCAGAGAAGGGACAGCGGGAGGATCACTAGCCAAAAACATTCAGTACTTC
TRBV19	few	-	14	TRBJ1-5	CASQLDASNQPQHF	TGTGCCAGTCAACTGGACGCTAGCAATCAGCCCCAGCATTTT
TRBV7-6	-	TRBD2	16	TRBJ2-1	CASSPEAGSSYNEQFF	TGTGCCAGCAGCCCGGAAGCGGGGAGCTCCTACAATGAGCAGTTCTTC
TRBV4-1	-	-	16	TRBJ2-7	CASSQDVWRPYYEQYF	TGCGCCAGCAGCCAAGACGTCTGGCGACCATACTACGAGCAGTACTTC
TRBV19	few	TRBD2	16	TRBJ2-1	CASSIGRGGLYNEQFF	TGTGCCAGTAGTATAGGTCGGGGGGGACTCTACAATGAGCAGTTCTTC
TRBV12-5	-	-	11	TRBJ2-5	CASGEQETQYF	TGTGCTAGTGGGGAGCAAGAGACCCAGTACTTC
TRBV6-6	-	TRBD1	16	TRBJ2-3	CASSPGTGGITDTQYF	TGTGCCAGCAGTCCCGGGACAGGGGGAATCACAGATACGCAGTATTTT
TRBV27	-	TRBD1	15	TRBJ2-7	CASSPSGTGAYEQYF	TGTGCCAGCAGTCCGTCGGGGACAGGGGCCTACGAGCAGTACTTC
TRBV7-8	few	-	14	TRBJ1-1	CASSLEVRNTEAFF	TGTGCCAGCAGCTTAGAGGTACGGAACACTGAAGCTTTCTTT
TRBV6-5	-	-	11	TRBJ2-1	CASWANNEQFF	TGTGCCTCTTGGGCCAACAATGAGCAGTTCTTC
TRBV4-2	-	-	14	TRBJ1-2	CASSPLTDNYGYTF	TGTGCCAGCAGCCCGCTTACAGACAACTATGGCTACACCTTC
TRBV27	-	-	11	TRBJ1-1	CASKKNREAFF	TGTGCCAGCAAGAAGAACAGGGAAGCTTTCTTT